This T cell receptor beta chain came from a study of blood T cells in healthy people across ages (dated by TCRdb to between 2014 and 2016). Regarding the research as a whole: Template switching captured roughly one uniquely barcoded TCR beta cDNA molecule per two T cells in model experiments. Donors were grouped into four age groups: young (average approximately 15 years), middle-aged (roughly 37), aged (62) and long-lived (around 80). To avoid experimental bias, donors of different ages were distributed randomly across sequencing lanes. Age-related changes in TCR beta repertoire diversity were measured in the study by deep sequencing normalized with unique cDNA molecular identifiers. For two donors (one aged 18 to 29 and one aged 80 or older), the study analyzed two additional independent replicas of 1 million unique cDNA reads from the same blood draw.

Study-wide conclusions, independent of this receptor: Estimates of total diversity based on one million sequenced T cells were regarded as lower bounds and as underestimates. Because profiling used bulk unsorted PBMCs, naive and antigen-experienced compartments could not be compared conclusively. Observed TCR beta diversity per million T cells fell roughly linearly with age, and a significant reduction was already apparent by age around 40. Compared with the aged group, more naive CD4+ T cells, fewer expanded clones and increased TCR diversity were shown by the long-lived group, suggesting age selection. Observed TCR beta diversity correlated strongly with the percentage of naive T cells measured by flow cytometry. Donor CMV infection status was unknown, potentially confounding age-related changes in expanded clonotypes.

Donors were 39 systemically healthy Caucasian individuals from Russia aged roughly 6 to 90 years. Approximately 9.3 milliliters of peripheral blood were drawn from each donor into EDTA-treated Vacutainer tubes. PBMCs were isolated by Ficoll-Paque density-gradient centrifugation, with at least 6 million obtained per sample. Trizol reagent was used to extract total RNA from PBMCs, with at least 6 micrograms per sample. Naive CD45RAhigh/CD27high T cell percentages were measured by flow cytometry on a PBMC aliquot from every donor. This clonotype showed up just a few times. The clone's antigen remains unknown. Base qualities are not at hand, and no much larger clone is one base apart. Library creation used 5' RACE. The listed sequencing device is Illumina HiSeq 2500. A second PCR of roughly 7 to 11 cycles was performed with a sample-barcoded 5' primer and a J-beta primer mix. A template-switch 5' adaptor carrying 12 random nucleotides introduced a unique molecular identifier onto each TCR beta cDNA molecule. Each sample yielded at least 2.5 million CDR3-containing paired-end reads. All of the RNA was converted into first-strand cDNA using the Mint cDNA synthesis kit, with a TRBC-specific oligonucleotide serving as the primer. All cDNA was treated with uracil-DNA glycosylase and then went through a first 18-cycle PCR with the universal primers M1SS and BC2_uni_R. Per the authors' processing: For normalization, 1 million high-quality reads, each with a distinct molecular identifier, were randomly selected from each sample. Instead of being binned into consensus sequences, reads that shared molecular identifiers were thrown out. MiTCR, with a Q25 quality threshold and the strictest error-elimination algorithm, was used for CDR3 identification, clonotype clustering and error correction. A nonparametric unseen species model using Euler transformation provided a lower-bound estimate of total TCR beta diversity. TCRdb reprocessed the public reads (quality trimming at Q25 with fastp, clone calling with MiXCR) and kept in-frame beta chains. Entries that share a CDR3 protein sequence are merged under the most common genes and DNA. For this entry, the V and J calls and clone size follow TCRdb and not the study's own pipeline. The sample includes 1.5 million to 2 million distinct CDR3 sequences, with roughly a third observed a single time. The ten top clones hold around 10% of the sample.

The germline V gene yields SGHAT for CDR1 and FQNNGV for CDR2. From its cysteine to its phenylalanine, the CDR3 spans 15 amino acids. Just CDR3 DNA is preserved here, 45 bases in frame from base 1. V is cut by 1 base and J by 1 base, and the space between the germline ends is 10 bases. The chain is made from TRBV11-2 and TRBJ2-5; tentative D gene TRBD2, with 7 bases matching. The sample comprised blood. The origin of this receptor is a woman aged 25 to 39 in good health. The CDR3 sequence is CASSLGAGAQETQYF. The base sequence is TGTGCCAGCAGCTTAGGGGCGGGGGCCCAAGAGACCCAGTACTTC.